Presented here are 21 T cell receptor beta chains from one specimen sequenced in a study of T cell responses to AZD1222 COVID-19 vaccine. Measured with immunoSEQ multiplex PCR; TCRdb has only the in-frame clones, and not every one. The table has about 170,000 clones, around 85% seen once. The sequences come from peripheral blood, collected 28 days after the second AZD1222 dose. The receptor source for this set is an adult who received the AZD1222 COVID-19 vaccine.

This rearrangement joins TRBV3-1 (or the pseudogene TRBV3-2) to TRBJ2-7; 7 bases line up with TRBD1. Looked up from germline, CDR1 is LGHDT and CDR2 is YNNKEL (reference sequence). CDR3 size: 15 residues. With 4 bases clipped from V and 4 bases from J, the junction kept 10 bases outside the gene matches. CDR3 in DNA: TGTGCCAGCAGCCCGAAAGGTCTCAGGGGGTACGAGCAGTACTTC. Amino acids: CASSPKGLRGYEQYF.

This clone was observed a handful of times. This chain connects TRBV19 to TRBJ2-5; TRBD1 matches 8 bases. The CDR3 has 15 residues. V lost 6 bases and J lost 0; bases outside the gene matches: 6. The germline CDR1 and CDR2 sequences are LNHDA and SQIVND (reference sequence). The CDR3 protein is CASSETGVYQETQYF. The CDR3, as DNA: TGTGCCAGTAGCGAGACAGGGGTTTACCAAGAGACCCAGTACTTC.

The chain uses TRBV2 and TRBJ2-1; 7 nucleotides align to TRBD2. The trim removed 1 base at V and 3 bases at J, leaving 3 bases unmatched. Germline V gene data show CDR1 as SNHLY and CDR2 as FYNNEI. CDR3 size: 15 residues. In DNA form, the CDR3 reads TGTGCCAGCAGTGAAGGGACTAGTTACTACAATGAGCAGTTCTTC. The encoded protein is CASSEGTSYYNEQFF.

The V and J genes are TRBV6-6 and TRBJ2-3; 12 bases line up with TRBD2. This CDR3 has 18 amino acids. V dropped 5 bases and J dropped 0; count of bases not matched to a gene: 9. Germline values: CDR1 MNHNY, CDR2 SVGAGI (reference sequence). In DNA form, the CDR3 reads TGTGCCAGCAGTCCCTGGGCTAGCGGGGGGGCTAGCACAGATACGCAGTATTTT. Its protein is CASSPWASGGASTDTQYF.

The chain has TRBV2 and TRBJ1-3; unclear D gene. This CDR3 spans 15 amino acids. Deletions cut 2 bases from V and 0 bases from J, with 8 bases between. CDR1 is SNHLY and CDR2 is FYNNEI in the germline V gene. The CDR3 bases are TGTGCCAGCAGTGAATCGGGTTTCTCTGGAAACACCATATATTTT. Translating it yields CASSESGFSGNTIYF.

J is TRBJ2-7 and V is TRBV6-5, with no clear D. The CDR3 loop spans 13 amino acids. Per the germline V gene, CDR1 is MNHEY and CDR2 is SVGAGI. V lost 6 bases and J 1 base, leaving 10 bases between the germline ends. CDR3 bases: TGTGCCAGCAGCAAGCAGGAATCCTACGAGCAGTACTTC. Its translation is CASSKQESYEQYF.

This chain connects TRBV7-9 to TRBJ1-2; 7 positions match TRBD1. CDR3 length equals 15 residues. V lost 1 base, J lost 1 base, and 3 bases stayed unmatched. Germline CDR1 is SEHNR and CDR2 is FQNEAQ (reference sequence). CDR3 DNA: TGTGCCAGCAGCTTAGTCGGGACAGTTAACTATGGCTACACCTTC. Protein sequence: CASSLVGTVNYGYTF.

This chain links TRBV12-3 or TRBV12-4 with TRBJ1-4; the D is unclear. There are 12 residues in the CDR3. Trimming removed 2 bases from V and 8 bases from J, with 6 bases in between. The chain's CDR3 is CASSLLGEKLFF. Written as DNA, the CDR3 is TGTGCCAGCAGTTTACTCGGGGAAAAACTGTTTTTT.

Concerning this clone: Other DNA sequences within the sample encode an identical CDR3. The chain links TRBV3-1 (or the pseudogene TRBV3-2) to TRBJ1-2, with D hard to call. V lost 0 bases, J lost 5 bases, and 7 bases lay in between. Germline CDR1 and CDR2: LGHDT and YNNKEL (reference sequence). This CDR3 region has 13 residues. The CDR3 DNA reads TGTGCCAGCAGCCAAGAGTTGGCATATGGCTACACCTTC. Its protein product is CASSQELAYGYTF.

The count of this clone is one. One end of the junction varies from germline; a read error may be responsible. For the CDR3, the DNA is TGCGCCAGCAGCCAAGTGTCTGGCGGGGGGGCGGGCACCGGGGAGCTGTTCTTT. Translation: CASSQVSGGGAGTGELFF. J is TRBJ2-2 and V is TRBV4-1, with 9 positions matching TRBD2. The V gene's germline CDR1 is MGHRA and CDR2 YSYEKL. This CDR3 has 18 amino acids.

The V gene is TRBV2, the J gene TRBJ1-6, with 7 bases identical to TRBD1. The length of the CDR3 is 13 residues. The V and J ends lost 7 bases and 6 bases, in that order; junction bases with no gene match: 3. Germline V gene sequence: CDR1 SNHLY, CDR2 FYNNEI. CDR3 sequence: CASTGQSNSPLHF. The CDR3 bases are TGTGCCAGCACGGGACAGAGTAATTCACCCCTCCACTTT.

V usage is TRBV7-6 and J usage is TRBJ2-2, with 7 bases that match TRBD1. Trimming removed 5 bases from V and 1 base from J; junction bases left unmatched: 4. The CDR3 covers 15 residues. The germline CDR1 and CDR2 sequences are SGHVS and FNYEAQ. Here the CDR3 reads CASSPGTVNTGELFF. The CDR3 DNA sequence: TGTGCCAGCAGCCCAGGGACAGTGAACACCGGGGAGCTGTTTTTT.

The V and J genes are TRBV7-2 and TRBJ2-7, with D tentatively TRBD1 (6 bases). Germline CDR1 and CDR2: SGHTA and FQGNSA. Trimming took off 1 base at V and 4 bases at J, with 8 bases between the two ends. The CDR3 runs 13 residues. The CDR3 coding sequence is TGTGCCAGCAGCTTAGACAGGGCGTACGAGCAGTACTTC. Protein sequence: CASSLDRAYEQYF.

This rearrangement joins TRBV3-1 (or the pseudogene TRBV3-2) to TRBJ2-3, with D perhaps matching TRBD1 or TRBD2 (6 bases each). Germline V gives CDR1 LGHDT, CDR2 YNNKEL (reference sequence). The V gene lost 1 base and the J gene lost 6 bases, with 11 bases spanning the gap. This CDR3 spans 14 amino acids. The chain's CDR3 is CASSQGPGADTQYF. The CDR3 region has the DNA TGTGCCAGCAGCCAAGGTCCGGGGGCCGATACGCAGTATTTT.

About this clone: This sample includes further DNA sequences coding for the same CDR3. The V and J genes are TRBV11-2 and TRBJ2-1; 8 bases are shared with TRBD2. The CDR3 consists of 15 residues. Germline V gene data show CDR1 as SGHAT and CDR2 as FQNNGV. V lost 2 bases and J lost 4; bases outside the gene matches: 4. CDR3 DNA sequence: TGTGCCAGCAGCTTAAGCGGGGGCCCTTACAATGAGCAGTTCTTC. This sequence encodes CASSLSGGPYNEQFF.

The rearrangement links TRBV6-5 to TRBJ1-4; 10 bases are a match to TRBD1. From germline, CDR1 is MNHEY and CDR2 SVGAGI. This CDR3 contains 12 residues. With 8 bases clipped from V and 8 bases from J, the junction kept 2 bases outside the gene matches. This CDR3 reads CASRDRGEKLFF. The CDR3 nucleotides are TGTGCCAGCCGGGACAGGGGAGAAAAACTGTTTTTT.

The genes are TRBV3-1 (or the pseudogene TRBV3-2) and TRBJ2-5, with D perhaps TRBD2 (6 bases). V lost 3 bases, J lost 0 bases, and 14 bases lay in between. The length of the CDR3 is 16 residues. Germline CDR1 is LGHDT and CDR2 is YNNKEL (reference sequence). The CDR3 nucleotides are TGTGCCAGCAGCCACCGGGGAGCGGGCCACCAAGAGACCCAGTACTTC. Translated, it gives CASSHRGAGHQETQYF.

This clone was observed a single time. The genes are TRBV4-1 and TRBJ2-1; tentatively, D is TRBD2 (6 bases). The CDR3 is made up of 15 amino acids. Germline values: CDR1 MGHRA, CDR2 YSYEKL. V shed 5 bases and J shed 0 bases, with 11 bases lying between them. The CDR3 here is CASSSRTISYNEQFF. In DNA, the CDR3 is TGCGCCAGCAGCTCCCGGACTATCTCCTACAATGAGCAGTTCTTC.

The rearrangement joins TRBV10-3 to TRBJ2-7; D may correspond to TRBD1 or TRBD2 (5 bases each). V was trimmed by 4 bases and J by 3 bases, leaving 10 bases between them. Germline CDR1 and CDR2: ENHRY and SYGVKD. The CDR3 contains 13 residues. DNA of the CDR3: TGTGCCATCAGTGGGGGACGAGGCTACGAGCAGTACTTC. This codes for CAISGGRGYEQYF.

The rearrangement links TRBV5-1 to TRBJ2-1, with unresolved D. Per germline, CDR1 SGHRS and CDR2 YFSETQ. CDR3 length equals 14 residues. Between the trimmed V and J ends, which lost 0 bases and 5 bases, there was a span of 9 bases. Written as DNA, the CDR3 is TGCGCCAGCAGCTTGGGACCGGCGAACAATGAGCAGTTCTTC. Its protein is CASSLGPANNEQFF.

The rearrangement joins TRBV10-3 to TRBJ2-5; weak D call: TRBD2 (6 bases). The CDR3 has 14 residues. In germline, CDR1 is ENHRY, CDR2 SYGVKD. Trimming cost V 4 bases and J 7 bases, with 16 bases left between them. This CDR3 is CAISGSSERGTQYF. The CDR3 DNA sequence: TGTGCCATCAGTGGGTCTAGCGAGAGGGGGACCCAGTACTTC.